Listed below are T cell receptor beta chains from one sample, sequenced in a study of T cells in Graves' hyperthyroidism and ophthalmopathy. Using its own MiXCR run on the multiplex PCR reads, TCRdb lists one record per CDR3 protein. The sample contains about half a million distinct CDR3 sequences, more than 15% of which appear only once. Material for sequencing was blood. The receptor set was obtained from a woman in her 30s with Graves' ophthalmopathy. Both conserved end residues are part of each CDR3. D genes are given only for firm matches. For some rows the clone size is stated as once, few or many, or as a class when expanded; others skip it.

abundance	v_gene	len	j_gene	d_gene	CDR3nt	CDR3aa
many	TRBV20-1	13	TRBJ2-7	NA	TGCAGTGCGGGAGGGGGCCCAAACCACGAGCAGTACTTC	CSAGGGPNHEQYF
many	TRBV27	14	TRBJ1-1	NA	TGTGCCAGCAGCCGGGGGACATCGAACACTGAAGCTTTCTTT	CASSRGTSNTEAFF
many	TRBV20-1	12	TRBJ2-3	NA	TGCAGTGCTAGCGTATCGAGGGATACGCAGTATTTT	CSASVSRDTQYF
NA	TRBV29-1	13	TRBJ1-5	TRBD1	TGCAGCGGAAGACAGGGGATCAATCAGCCCCAGCATTTT	CSGRQGINQPQHF
many	TRBV5-1	15	TRBJ2-7	NA	TGCGCCAGCAGCTTGGCCGGACGAACAGGGTTCGAGCAGTACTTC	CASSLAGRTGFEQYF
many	TRBV7-3	15	TRBJ2-3	TRBD2	TGTGCCAGCAGCGTGACTAGCGGGAGCGCAGATACGCAGTATTTT	CASSVTSGSADTQYF
many	TRBV30	12	TRBJ2-1	NA	TGTGCCGGAAGGACGAACAACAATGAGCAGTTCTTC	CAGRTNNNEQFF
many	TRBV3-2	16	TRBJ1-1	NA	TGTGCCAGCAGCCAAGATAAAGAGGGGTCGGCCACTGAAGCTTTCTTT	CASSQDKEGSATEAFF
NA	TRBV28	15	TRBJ2-7	NA	TGTGCCAGCAGTCTCGTAAAGGCGGGCTCCTACGAGCAGTACTTC	CASSLVKAGSYEQYF
NA	TRBV7-9	16	TRBJ1-2	NA	TGTGCCAGCAGCTCTTTATCAGGGACACTTAACTATGGCTACACCTTC	CASSSLSGTLNYGYTF
many	TRBV28	16	TRBJ2-7	TRBD2	TGTGCCAGCAGCCCTCCGTCGGGACTAGGTAGCAACGAGCAGTACTTC	CASSPPSGLGSNEQYF
many	TRBV7-2	16	TRBJ2-1	TRBD2	TGTGCCAGCAGCTCCACCGGGACTAGCGGCTACAATGAGCAGTTCTTC	CASSSTGTSGYNEQFF
many	TRBV18	13	TRBJ2-2	NA	TGTGCCAGCTCACAGCTTAACACCGGGGAGCTGTTTTTT	CASSQLNTGELFF
NA	TRBV4-3	15	TRBJ1-2	NA	TGCGCCAGCAGCCAAGATCGGGGGGCGCGCTATGGCTACACCTTC	CASSQDRGARYGYTF
many	TRBV11-3	14	TRBJ2-1	NA	TGTGCCAGCAGCTTAGCGGGACGCGACAATGAGCAGTTCTTC	CASSLAGRDNEQFF
many	TRBV30	15	TRBJ1-1	TRBD1	TGTGCCTGGAGTGTACCCTCGGACAGGGGAACTGAAGCTTTCTTT	CAWSVPSDRGTEAFF
many	TRBV11-3	12	TRBJ2-7	NA	TGTGCCAGCTCTGCAGGGGCCTACGAGCAGTACTTC	CASSAGAYEQYF
many	TRBV20-1	13	TRBJ2-7	NA	TGCAGTGCCGATACCCTAGCTTCCCACGAGCAGTACTTC	CSADTLASHEQYF
many	TRBV7-2	14	TRBJ2-7	NA	TGTGCCAGCAGCCCACATTGGACAGACTACGAGCAGTACTTC	CASSPHWTDYEQYF
NA	TRBV19	13	TRBJ2-7	NA	TGTGCCAGTAGTAGAGGGAATGCTAACGAGCAGTACTTC	CASSRGNANEQYF
NA	TRBV29-1	12	TRBJ2-7	NA	TGCAGCGCCACTCACGGGGGCAACGAGCAGTACTTC	CSATHGGNEQYF
few	TRBV19	16	TRBJ2-2	TRBD2	TGTGCCAGTAGTATACTCTCCCTAGCGGACACCGGGGAGCTGTTTTTT	CASSILSLADTGELFF
NA	TRBV3-1	15	TRBJ2-7	TRBD2	TGTGCCAGCAGCTTATCCCCGGGACTAGCGTCCGAGCAGTACTTC	CASSLSPGLASEQYF
many	TRBV20-1	15	TRBJ2-7	TRBD1	TGCAGTGCTAGCCCACCAGGCGGGACAGGGTACGAGCAGTACTTC	CSASPPGGTGYEQYF
few	TRBV7-2	11	TRBJ2-4	NA	TGTGCCAGTAGGGGCAGTAACATTCAGTACTTC	CASRGSNIQYF
few	TRBV12-3/TRBV12-4	15	TRBJ1-1	NA	TGTGCCAGCAGCCATGGGGGTGCGGGAGGCACTGAAGCTTTCTTT	CASSHGGAGGTEAFF
NA	TRBV6-9	16	TRBJ2-3	TRBD2	TGTGCCAGCAGTTATATAGCGGGCCGGCACACAGATACGCAGTATTTT	CASSYIAGRHTDTQYF
many	TRBV6-1	17	TRBJ2-2	TRBD1	TGTGCCAGCAGTCGTACCACAGGGGTTCGTCGTACCGGGGAGCTGTTTTTT	CASSRTTGVRRTGELFF
NA	TRBV10-3	14	TRBJ1-5	NA	TGTGCCATCAGTGATTTGGGGTCCAATCAGCCCCAGCATTTT	CAISDLGSNQPQHF
many	TRBV20-1	14	TRBJ2-7	TRBD2	TGCAGTGCTAGAGAACTAGCGGGACCCTACGAGCAGTACTTC	CSARELAGPYEQYF
many	TRBV6-1	15	TRBJ2-3	TRBD2	TGTGCCAGCAGCCATCTAGCGGGTGGGACAGATACGCAGTATTTT	CASSHLAGGTDTQYF
many	TRBV3-1	17	TRBJ2-3	TRBD2	TGTGCCAGCAGCCAAGATGGTCTAGCGGGAGGGATAGATACGCAGTATTTT	CASSQDGLAGGIDTQYF
many	TRBV12-3/TRBV12-4	14	TRBJ1-5	NA	TGTGCCAGCAGTTTATCACATTCCAATCAGCCCCAGCATTTT	CASSLSHSNQPQHF
many	TRBV24-1	14	TRBJ1-2	NA	TGTGCCACCAGTGACCCGGGGCCCAACTATGGCTACACCTTC	CATSDPGPNYGYTF
many	TRBV5-1	14	TRBJ2-7	NA	TGCGCCAGCAGCCTAGACGGTACCTCCTACGAGCAGTACTTC	CASSLDGTSYEQYF
NA	TRBV6-4	16	TRBJ2-5	NA	TGTGCCAGCAGTGACTCTAGGGGCCCCGTTCAAGAGACCCAGTACTTC	CASSDSRGPVQETQYF
few	TRBV5-1	13	TRBJ2-7	TRBD1	TGCGCCAGTTGGGACAGGGGCTCCTACGAGCAGTACTTC	CASWDRGSYEQYF
many	TRBV7-3	15	TRBJ2-1	NA	TGTGCCAGCAGCGCCCGGGACGGGAGTGGGAATGAGCAGTTCTTC	CASSARDGSGNEQFF
NA	TRBV19	13	TRBJ2-1	TRBD1	TGTGCCAGTACCCGACAGGGGGCTGAGGAGCAGTTCTTC	CASTRQGAEEQFF
NA	TRBV6-1	14	TRBJ1-4	NA	TGTGCCACCCTACCCGGACGGATTAATGAAAAACTGTTTTTT	CATLPGRINEKLFF
NA	TRBV6-1	14	TRBJ1-1	TRBD1	TGTGCCAGCGGTAGGGGGCCTTCGAACACTAAAGCTTTCTTT	CASGRGPSNTKAFF
many	TRBV18	15	TRBJ2-5	NA	TGTGCCAGCTCACCAGAGGAAGACAGACCCGAGACCCAGTACTTC	CASSPEEDRPETQYF
many	TRBV7-2	16	TRBJ2-5	NA	TGTGCCAGCAGCCTACATTCGTCGGGAGTCCGGGAGACCCAGTACTTC	CASSLHSSGVRETQYF
few	TRBV7-3	16	TRBJ2-3	TRBD2	TGTGCCAGCAGCCCCAGTAGCGGGAGGGCCACAGATACGCAGTATTTT	CASSPSSGRATDTQYF
few	TRBV7-8	14	TRBJ2-5	TRBD1	TGTGCCAGCAGGGTCGACAGGGGACAAGAGACCCAGTACTTC	CASRVDRGQETQYF
few	TRBV10-3	14	TRBJ2-5	NA	TGTGCCATCAGCCCACATGGCTACGGAGAGACCCAGTACTTC	CAISPHGYGETQYF
NA	TRBV9	15	TRBJ1-5	TRBD1	TGTGCCAGCAGCCCGGGACAGGGGGCCAGGCAGCCCCAGCATTTT	CASSPGQGARQPQHF
few	TRBV30	13	TRBJ2-3	NA	TGTGCCTGGGGAAAGGGAACAGCCGATACGCAGTATTTT	CAWGKGTADTQYF
many	TRBV11-2	14	TRBJ1-1	NA	TGTGCCAGCAGCTTTGGGGGTGGTAGTACTGAAGCTTTCTTT	CASSFGGGSTEAFF